The rows below give T cell receptor beta chains drawn from one sample of a study of blood T cell repertoires in COVID-19. Method: immunoSEQ multiplex PCR; TCRdb's copy keeps in-frame clones and lacks some. The data contain 200,000 to 250,000 clones, about 84% of them singletons. What was sequenced was PBMCs or T cells enriched from blood (not recorded which). These receptor sequences come from a man aged 30 to 45 with acute COVID-19. The CDR3 runs from the conserved cysteine through the conserved F or W. Each record gives: V gene, clone size, J gene, D gene, CDR3 DNA, CDR3 protein. The D gene is left open where the match is weak. Expanded clones get a size class; other rows say once, few or many, or leave the size out.

v_gene: TRBV24-1
abundance: few
j_gene: TRBJ2-1
d_gene: .
CDR3nt: TGTGCCACCAGTGACCCCAGTACTACAAGCTCCTACAATGAGCAGTTCTTC
CDR3aa: CATSDPSTTSSYNEQFF

v_gene: TRBV28
abundance: once
j_gene: TRBJ1-1
d_gene: .
CDR3nt: TGTGCCAGCAGTTTAGATTTTACCAGGGGAGCTTTCTTT
CDR3aa: CASSLDFTRGAFF

v_gene: TRBV27
abundance: .
j_gene: TRBJ1-1
d_gene: .
CDR3nt: TGTGCCAGCAGGCGGAATTTACAGGGGAACACTGAAGCTTTCTTT
CDR3aa: CASRRNLQGNTEAFF

v_gene: TRBV11-3
abundance: .
j_gene: TRBJ2-3
d_gene: TRBD2
CDR3nt: TGTGCCAGCAGCCGTACTAGCGGGGGACCCACAGATACGCAGTATTTT
CDR3aa: CASSRTSGGPTDTQYF

v_gene: TRBV5-1
abundance: .
j_gene: TRBJ2-3
d_gene: .
CDR3nt: TGCGCCAGCAGCGCTAACTCGGACAAGGGGCCACATTTT
CDR3aa: CASSANSDKGPHF

v_gene: TRBV3-1/TRBV3-2
abundance: .
j_gene: TRBJ2-5
d_gene: TRBD2
CDR3nt: TGTGCCAGCAGCACCCGGAGCGGGGGGGCGCGGGAGACCCAGTACTTC
CDR3aa: CASSTRSGGARETQYF

v_gene: TRBV27
abundance: once
j_gene: TRBJ2-7
d_gene: TRBD1
CDR3nt: TGTGCCAGCAGTTCGTTTTTTGGGACAGGTGCCTCCTACGAGCAGTACTTC
CDR3aa: CASSSFFGTGASYEQYF

v_gene: TRBV28
abundance: .
j_gene: TRBJ1-2
d_gene: TRBD1
CDR3nt: TGTGCCAGCAGTTTATCTGCCGGGACAGGGTACTATGGCTACACCTTC
CDR3aa: CASSLSAGTGYYGYTF

v_gene: TRBV10-1
abundance: few
j_gene: TRBJ1-2
d_gene: TRBD1
CDR3nt: TGCGCCAGTCCTGTGACAGGGCAATATGGCTACACCTTC
CDR3aa: CASPVTGQYGYTF

v_gene: TRBV12-3/TRBV12-4
abundance: few
j_gene: TRBJ1-2
d_gene: TRBD1
CDR3nt: TGTGCCAGCAGTGACAGGGGGCAACGGGGCTACACCTTC
CDR3aa: CASSDRGQRGYTF

v_gene: TRBV5-1
abundance: .
j_gene: TRBJ2-2
d_gene: .
CDR3nt: TGCGCCAGCAGCCTCTCAGGGGCGAACACCGGGGAGCTGTTTTTT
CDR3aa: CASSLSGANTGELFF

v_gene: TRBV2
abundance: .
j_gene: TRBJ2-7
d_gene: .
CDR3nt: TGTGCCAGCAACCTAAGGGGGTTCCTCTCCTACGAGCAGTACTTC
CDR3aa: CASNLRGFLSYEQYF

v_gene: TRBV19
abundance: once
j_gene: TRBJ1-3
d_gene: TRBD1
CDR3nt: TGTGCCAGTAGTAAAAACAGGGGGCGCCGCTCTGGAAACACCATATATTTT
CDR3aa: CASSKNRGRRSGNTIYF

v_gene: TRBV7-9
abundance: once
j_gene: TRBJ1-2
d_gene: .
CDR3nt: TGTGCCAGCAGCCTCGGACTCTATGGCTACACCTTC
CDR3aa: CASSLGLYGYTF

v_gene: TRBV6-5
abundance: .
j_gene: TRBJ1-1
d_gene: TRBD1
CDR3nt: TGTGCCAGCCAAAATGGGGACAGGGACAACACTGAAGCTTTCTTT
CDR3aa: CASQNGDRDNTEAFF

v_gene: TRBV6-6
abundance: once
j_gene: TRBJ2-5
d_gene: TRBD2
CDR3nt: TGTGCCAGCAGCCGATTAGCGGGAACCGAAGAGACCCAGTACTTC
CDR3aa: CASSRLAGTEETQYF

v_gene: TRBV5-1
abundance: .
j_gene: TRBJ2-4
d_gene: TRBD1
CDR3nt: TGCGCCAGCAGCTTGGGACAGGGGGCGATGGCCAAAAACATTCAGTACTTC
CDR3aa: CASSLGQGAMAKNIQYF

v_gene: TRBV19
abundance: .
j_gene: TRBJ1-2
d_gene: TRBD1
CDR3nt: TGTGCCAGTAGTATTTACAGGGGTTATGGCTACACCTTC
CDR3aa: CASSIYRGYGYTF

v_gene: TRBV7-7
abundance: .
j_gene: TRBJ2-7
d_gene: .
CDR3nt: TGTGCCAGCAGCCTCCTACTATTGGCTCAGGGGCCCTACGAGCAGTACTTC
CDR3aa: CASSLLLLAQGPYEQYF

v_gene: TRBV2
abundance: .
j_gene: TRBJ1-1
d_gene: .
CDR3nt: TGTGCCAGCAGTGACCCACAGGGCCGGGGCACTGAAGCTTTCTTT
CDR3aa: CASSDPQGRGTEAFF

v_gene: TRBV4-2
abundance: .
j_gene: TRBJ1-1
d_gene: .
CDR3nt: TGTGCCAGCAGCCAAGATACCATGGTAAGGGGAGGTGAAGCTTTCTTT
CDR3aa: CASSQDTMVRGGEAFF

v_gene: TRBV2
abundance: .
j_gene: TRBJ1-2
d_gene: .
CDR3nt: TGTGCCAGCCGGGGGGCGTCGGGCTACACCTTC
CDR3aa: CASRGASGYTF

v_gene: TRBV11-2
abundance: once
j_gene: TRBJ2-1
d_gene: TRBD2
CDR3nt: TGTGCCAGCAGCTCATTCCCGGGCGGGGGGGCCTCCAATGAGCAGTTCTTC
CDR3aa: CASSSFPGGGASNEQFF

v_gene: TRBV27
abundance: .
j_gene: TRBJ1-2
d_gene: TRBD1
CDR3nt: TGTGCCAGCAGTTTGGGACAGGGGGCGTATGGCTACACCTTC
CDR3aa: CASSLGQGAYGYTF

v_gene: TRBV5-1
abundance: once
j_gene: TRBJ2-3
d_gene: .
CDR3nt: TGCGCCAGCACCCCCGAACCCCCGACTATAGGGCAGTATTTT
CDR3aa: CASTPEPPTIGQYF

v_gene: TRBV7-9
abundance: few
j_gene: TRBJ2-7
d_gene: .
CDR3nt: TGTGCCAGCAGCTTAGCGATGGGGAGCTCCTACGAGCAGTACTTC
CDR3aa: CASSLAMGSSYEQYF

v_gene: TRBV11-2
abundance: .
j_gene: TRBJ1-1
d_gene: .
CDR3nt: TGTGCCAGCAGCTTAGTTTCCCGGGGATCTGAAGGTTTCTTT
CDR3aa: CASSLVSRGSEGFF

v_gene: TRBV25-1
abundance: .
j_gene: TRBJ1-2
d_gene: TRBD1
CDR3nt: TGTGCCAGCAACGATCCCGGGACAGGGAGCCCTGGCTACACCTTC
CDR3aa: CASNDPGTGSPGYTF

v_gene: TRBV9
abundance: .
j_gene: TRBJ2-2
d_gene: TRBD2
CDR3nt: TGTGCCAGCAGCGTATGGGTAGCGGGGGTTAACACCGGGGAGCTGTTTTTT
CDR3aa: CASSVWVAGVNTGELFF

v_gene: TRBV5-4
abundance: .
j_gene: TRBJ1-2
d_gene: .
CDR3nt: TGTGCCAGCAGCTTGCCTGACTTCTATGGCTACACCTTC
CDR3aa: CASSLPDFYGYTF

v_gene: TRBV9
abundance: .
j_gene: TRBJ2-2
d_gene: .
CDR3nt: TGTGCCAGCACGGTCGGGGGAGACACCGGGGAGCTGTTTTTT
CDR3aa: CASTVGGDTGELFF

v_gene: TRBV7-2
abundance: .
j_gene: TRBJ2-3
d_gene: TRBD2
CDR3nt: TGTGCCAGCAGCGTAAGACTAGCGGGGCTCCCAGATACGCAGTATTTT
CDR3aa: CASSVRLAGLPDTQYF

v_gene: TRBV5-4
abundance: .
j_gene: TRBJ2-5
d_gene: TRBD2
CDR3nt: TGTGCCAGCAGCAGAATTAGCGGGGGGGCAGAGACCCAGTACTTC
CDR3aa: CASSRISGGAETQYF

v_gene: TRBV28
abundance: .
j_gene: TRBJ1-5
d_gene: TRBD1
CDR3nt: TGTGCCAGCAGTGCGACAGGGCGTCGCGATCAGCCCCAGCATTTT
CDR3aa: CASSATGRRDQPQHF

v_gene: TRBV9
abundance: .
j_gene: TRBJ1-4
d_gene: .
CDR3nt: TGTGCCAGCAGCGTAGTCCCGGACATTAATAATGAAAAACTGTTTTTT
CDR3aa: CASSVVPDINNEKLFF

v_gene: TRBV12-3/TRBV12-4
abundance: .
j_gene: TRBJ1-2
d_gene: .
CDR3nt: TGTGCCAGCAGTATAACAGAAAACTATGGCTACACCTTC
CDR3aa: CASSITENYGYTF

v_gene: TRBV5-4
abundance: .
j_gene: TRBJ1-2
d_gene: .
CDR3nt: TGTGCCAGCAGCCTAATCACAGGCTTCGCCTATGGCTACACCTTC
CDR3aa: CASSLITGFAYGYTF

v_gene: TRBV19
abundance: .
j_gene: TRBJ1-5
d_gene: .
CDR3nt: TGTGCCAGTAGTATAGGACGGGGGGTGAGTCAGCCCCAGCATTTT
CDR3aa: CASSIGRGVSQPQHF

v_gene: TRBV4-2
abundance: .
j_gene: TRBJ2-5
d_gene: TRBD1
CDR3nt: TGTGCCAGCAGCCCGCTACAGGGGCCCCAAGAGACCCAGTACTTC
CDR3aa: CASSPLQGPQETQYF

v_gene: TRBV28
abundance: .
j_gene: TRBJ1-5
d_gene: TRBD1
CDR3nt: TGTGCCAGCAGCCCCCGGGGAGACAGGGTCTATATTGGCAATCAGCCCCAGCATTTT
CDR3aa: CASSPRGDRVYIGNQPQHF

v_gene: TRBV5-1
abundance: .
j_gene: TRBJ2-5
d_gene: TRBD2
CDR3nt: TGCGCCAGCAGCCGAGCTTTAGCGGGGGTTCAAGAGACCCAGTACTTC
CDR3aa: CASSRALAGVQETQYF

v_gene: TRBV4-1
abundance: once
j_gene: TRBJ2-5
d_gene: TRBD2
CDR3nt: TGCGCCAGCAGCACCCCAACCGGGACTAGCGGGACGACCCAGTACTTC
CDR3aa: CASSTPTGTSGTTQYF

v_gene: TRBV19
abundance: .
j_gene: TRBJ1-2
d_gene: .
CDR3nt: TGTGCCAGTAGTACTATAACAGCAATCTATGGCTACACCTTC
CDR3aa: CASSTITAIYGYTF

v_gene: TRBV5-1
abundance: .
j_gene: TRBJ1-6
d_gene: .
CDR3nt: TGCGCCAGCAGCTTGGGGCAGATAACTTCACCCCTCCACTTT
CDR3aa: CASSLGQITSPLHF

v_gene: TRBV11-2
abundance: .
j_gene: TRBJ1-1
d_gene: .
CDR3nt: TGTGCCAGCAGCCCCCACTGGACTGAAGCTTTCTTT
CDR3aa: CASSPHWTEAFF

v_gene: TRBV10-3
abundance: .
j_gene: TRBJ1-1
d_gene: TRBD1
CDR3nt: TGTGCCATCAGTGAAATGGCAGGGGGCTTGAACACTGAAGCTTTCTTT
CDR3aa: CAISEMAGGLNTEAFF

v_gene: TRBV2
abundance: .
j_gene: TRBJ1-3
d_gene: .
CDR3nt: TGTGCCAGCAGTGGCGGTAACTCTGGAAACACCATATATTTT
CDR3aa: CASSGGNSGNTIYF

v_gene: TRBV3-1/TRBV3-2
abundance: .
j_gene: TRBJ2-3
d_gene: .
CDR3nt: TGTGCCAGCAGCCGGGGCGCAGGCACAGATACGCAGTATTTT
CDR3aa: CASSRGAGTDTQYF

v_gene: TRBV2
abundance: .
j_gene: TRBJ1-4
d_gene: .
CDR3nt: TGTGCCAGCAAAACATATGCAACTAATGAAAAACTGTTTTTT
CDR3aa: CASKTYATNEKLFF

v_gene: TRBV3-1/TRBV3-2
abundance: .
j_gene: TRBJ2-7
d_gene: TRBD2
CDR3nt: TGTGCCAGCAGCCTTGGGACTAGCGGGGGTAGGTACTTC
CDR3aa: CASSLGTSGGRYF

v_gene: TRBV10-3
abundance: .
j_gene: TRBJ2-1
d_gene: .
CDR3nt: TGTGCCATCAGTGATGACACCTACAATGAGCAGTTCTTC
CDR3aa: CAISDDTYNEQFF

v_gene: TRBV18
abundance: .
j_gene: TRBJ2-3
d_gene: .
CDR3nt: TGTGCCAGCTCACCACCCTCGGGGACAGATACGCAGTATTTT
CDR3aa: CASSPPSGTDTQYF

v_gene: TRBV3-1/TRBV3-2
abundance: few
j_gene: TRBJ1-2
d_gene: .
CDR3nt: TGTGCCAGCAGCCAAGGACAGCTCTATGGCTACACCTTC
CDR3aa: CASSQGQLYGYTF

v_gene: TRBV28
abundance: once
j_gene: TRBJ1-6
d_gene: TRBD1
CDR3nt: TGTGCCAGCAGTTTCTCCGGGACAGGGGGTTTCTCACCCCTCCACTTT
CDR3aa: CASSFSGTGGFSPLHF